This TCR beta chain was recovered during a study of CD8+ T cells in alopecia areata. Study-wide context: It was oral tofacitinib, at 5 to 10 mg twice daily, that treated patients received.

Points on this clone: Antigen specificity is unknown.

RNA was extracted and reverse transcribed into cDNA as the sequencing template. Method: immunoSEQ multiplex PCR; TCRdb's copy keeps in-frame clones and lacks some. Of about 200,000 clones listed, roughly 57% are singletons. Study-wide results and caveats: Affected scalp, especially in alopecia totalis/universalis, had a higher clonality than normal scalp did.

J lost 8 bases, V lost 5 bases, and 6 bases had no gene match. The germline CDR1 and CDR2 sequences are SEHNR and FQNEAQ (reference sequence). The CDR3 covers 15 residues. Here the sequenced sample was CD4+ T cells sorted from blood, taken at week 0. The chain is built from TRBV7-9 and TRBJ2-1, with 13 positions matching TRBD2. This receptor was obtained from a human donor with alopecia areata. The CDR3 spells CASSRKGLAGDEQFF. The CDR3 DNA follows: TGTGCCAGCAGCCGAAAAGGACTAGCGGGAGATGAGCAGTTCTTC.